One sample yielded the 4 T cell receptor beta chains listed below, sequenced in a study of blood T cell repertoires in COVID-19. TCRdb's table, derived via immunoSEQ multiplex PCR, lists solely in-frame clones and lacks some. The data contain 150,000 or so clones, approximately 90% of them seen just once; the ten biggest clones take up roughly 1.5%. Sequences were obtained from peripheral blood. All receptors derive from a woman aged 45-65 years with acute or convalescent COVID-19.

This sequence joins TRBV19 and TRBJ2-1; 8 nucleotides align to TRBD1. This CDR3 has 16 residues. Germline CDR1 and CDR2: LNHDA and SQIVND (reference sequence). The trim removed 6 bases at V and 6 bases at J, leaving 13 bases unmatched. CDR3 coding DNA: TGTGCCAGTAGAGTTACCACAGGGGGGCTATTCAATGAGCAGTTCTTC. Protein sequence: CASRVTTGGLFNEQFF.

This clone was recorded only once. V usage is TRBV5-1 and J usage is TRBJ2-2, with 8 bases matching TRBD1. The germline CDR1 and CDR2 sequences are SGHRS and YFSETQ. V shed 4 bases, J shed 4 bases, and the junction held 6 bases outside the gene matches. There are 15 residues in the CDR3. In nucleotides, the CDR3 is TGCGCCAGCAGCACTCGACAGGGGCCCACCGGGGAGCTGTTTTTT. It translates to CASSTRQGPTGELFF.

This chain joins TRBV4-1 and TRBJ2-1, with D tentatively TRBD2 (5 bases). The CDR3 totals 13 residues. The germline gives CDR1 MGHRA, CDR2 YSYEKL. Trimming cost V 0 bases and J 7 bases, with 7 bases left between them. CDR3 sequence reads: CASSQDTGNEQFF. The DNA of the CDR3 is TGCGCCAGCAGCCAAGATACGGGGAATGAGCAGTTCTTC.

The rearrangement uses TRBV5-1 and TRBJ1-2, with D possibly being TRBD1 (6 bases). The CDR3 is made up of 14 amino acids. From germline, CDR1 is SGHRS and CDR2 YFSETQ. Deletions cut 0 bases from V and 8 bases from J, with 14 bases between. The CDR3 protein is CASSLEQGRWGYTF. As DNA, the CDR3 is TGCGCCAGCAGCTTGGAACAGGGTCGATGGGGCTACACCTTC. The full variable domain, its missing parts supplied by reference TRBV5-1 and TRBJ1-2, is KAGVTQTPRYLIKTRGQQVTLSCSPISGHRSVSWYQQTPGQGLQFLFEYFSETQRNKGNFPGRFSGRQFSNSRSEMNVSTLELGDSALYLCASSLEQGRWGYTFGSGTRLTVV.